Presented here are 14 T cell receptor beta chains from one specimen sequenced in a study of blood T cell repertoires in COVID-19. The protocol was immunoSEQ multiplex PCR, while the TCRdb copy is restricted to in-frame clones and leaves out a portion. The table includes approximately 200,000 clones, roughly 80% detected once. The sample consisted of peripheral blood. Source of these receptors: a woman between 55 and 75 years old who had recovered from COVID-19.

The chain joins TRBV3-1 (or the pseudogene TRBV3-2) to TRBJ2-5; maybe TRBD2 (5 bases). This CDR3 is built from 13 residues. V dropped 3 bases and J dropped 4 bases, with 9 bases sitting between them. The V gene's germline CDR1 is LGHDT and CDR2 YNNKEL (reference sequence). The CDR3 sequence: CASSQDGGETQYF. The CDR3 DNA reads TGTGCCAGCAGCCAGGACGGAGGAGAGACCCAGTACTTC.

A note on this clone: One end of the junction does not line up with germline, which may come from a read error. Other DNA sequences within the sample encode an identical CDR3. V gene TRBV3-1 (or the pseudogene TRBV3-2) combines with J gene TRBJ1-2; tentatively, D is TRBD1 (5 bases). The CDR3 spans 15 residues. Germline V CDR1 and CDR2: LGHDT, YNNKEL (reference sequence). Here the CDR3 DNA reads TGTGCCAGCAGCCTACGGAGCGGGACCCTCTATGGCTACACCTTT. Its protein product is CASSLRSGTLYGYTF.

The chain couples TRBV5-6 to TRBJ2-7, with TRBD2 identical over 7 bases. Germline CDR1 and CDR2: SGHDT and YYEEEE. The V and J ends lost 7 bases and 1 base, in that order; junction bases with no gene match: 8. This CDR3 has 14 amino acids. The CDR3 region is CASHKAGPSYEQYF. The CDR3 DNA reads TGTGCCAGCCACAAAGCGGGACCATCCTACGAGCAGTACTTC.

This rearrangement joins TRBV4-1 to TRBJ1-1; D may be TRBD1 (6 bases). CDR3 length: 15 residues. Germline V gene sequence: CDR1 MGHRA, CDR2 YSYEKL. With 1 base removed from V and 3 bases from J, the gap between germline ends came to 12 bases. CDR3 coding DNA: TGCGCCAGCAGCCAAGTGGGGGCGCGGGACACTGAAGCTTTCTTT. This translates into CASSQVGARDTEAFF.

The chain carries TRBV5-1 and TRBJ2-1; D perhaps matches TRBD2 (6 bases). This CDR3 is built from 13 residues. Germline V lookup: CDR1 SGHRS, CDR2 YFSETQ. V dropped 4 bases and J dropped 10 bases, with 15 bases sitting between them. Here the CDR3 reads CASSEGLLVEQFF. The CDR3 nucleotides read TGCGCCAGCAGCGAGGGACTCCTCGTCGAGCAGTTCTTC.

Here the CDR3 reads CASKRSYQETQYF. The CDR3 nucleotides read TGCGCCAGCAAAAGAAGCTACCAAGAGACCCAGTACTTC. The chain employs TRBV5-1 and TRBJ2-5, with D uncertain. Germline CDR1 is SGHRS and CDR2 is YFSETQ. V shed 6 bases and J shed 0 bases, with 9 bases lying between them. The CDR3 spans 13 residues.

The chain combines TRBV19 with TRBJ2-3; 9 bases are shared with TRBD1. Unmatched junction bases numbered 11, after V lost 5 bases and J lost 8 bases. CDR1 and CDR2 (germline): LNHDA, SQIVND (reference sequence). There are 15 residues in the CDR3. CDR3 in amino acids: CASSLSGTGQGTQYF. The CDR3 region has the DNA TGTGCCAGTAGTCTCTCTGGGACAGGGCAGGGTACGCAGTATTTT. The variable domain in full, completed from reference TRBV19 and TRBJ2-3, reads DGGITQSPKYLFRKEGQNVTLSCEQNLNHDAMYWYRQDPGQGLRLIYYSQIVNDFQKGDIAEGYSVSREKKESFPLTVTSAQKNPTAFYLCASSLSGTGQGTQYFGPGTRLTVL.

This chain connects TRBV5-1 to TRBJ2-7; 8 nucleotides align to TRBD1. There are 13 residues in the CDR3. Germline trimming cut 7 bases from V and 6 bases from J; bases unmatched to any gene: 9. Germline CDR1 reads SGHRS; CDR2 reads YFSETQ. CDR3 coding DNA: TGCGCCAGCTCTTCCTCCGGGACAGGCGAGCAGTACTTC. It codes for CASSSSGTGEQYF.

The J gene is TRBJ2-7, the V gene TRBV19; perhaps TRBD1 as D (6 bases). Looked up from germline, CDR1 is LNHDA and CDR2 is SQIVND (reference sequence). The CDR3 covers 13 residues. Trimming left V 0 bases short and J 6 bases short, with 9 bases between. In nucleotides, the CDR3 is TGTGCCAGTAGTATAGATCAAGGGGGCGAGCAGTACTTC. As protein: CASSIDQGGEQYF.

The chain is built from TRBV19 and TRBJ1-6, with D possibly being TRBD1 (6 bases). This CDR3 contains 13 residues. Germline V gives CDR1 LNHDA, CDR2 SQIVND (reference sequence). Trimming took off 9 bases at V and 7 bases at J, with 13 bases between the two ends. The CDR3 protein is CASTGTKNSPLHF. Here the CDR3 DNA reads TGTGCCAGCACAGGGACAAAGAATTCACCCCTCCACTTT.

The chain employs TRBV5-1 and TRBJ2-3; weak D call: TRBD1 (5 bases). Germline CDR1 and CDR2: SGHRS and YFSETQ. The germline V and J ends were trimmed by 3 bases and 0 bases, with 11 bases remaining between them. This CDR3 comprises 15 residues. The CDR3 nucleotides are TGCGCCAGCAGCTCGACAGCCATTAGCACAGATACGCAGTATTTT. Translated, it gives CASSSTAISTDTQYF. The full variable domain, rest sourced from reference TRBV5-1 and TRBJ2-3, is KAGVTQTPRYLIKTRGQQVTLSCSPISGHRSVSWYQQTPGQGLQFLFEYFSETQRNKGNFPGRFSGRQFSNSRSEMNVSTLELGDSALYLCASSSTAISTDTQYFGPGTRLTVL.

The DNA of the CDR3 is TGCAGTGCCAGTACAGGGTCTAGCACAGATACGCAGTATTTT. As protein: CSASTGSSTDTQYF. The rearrangement joins TRBV20-1 to TRBJ2-3; a weak D match, TRBD1 (6 bases). The ends were cut back, 6 bases at V and 0 bases at J, with 13 bases in the middle. Per germline, CDR1 DFQATT and CDR2 SNEGSKA (reference sequence). The CDR3 covers 14 residues.

This clone appeared once. The V and J genes are TRBV12-5 and TRBJ2-7; no definite D call. The CDR3 contains 12 residues. Trimming took off 6 bases at V and 5 bases at J, with 11 bases between the two ends. Germline V CDR1 and CDR2: LGHNT, FRNRAP. Here the CDR3 reads CASGMTRNEQYF. The CDR3 DNA is TGTGCTAGTGGGATGACACGAAACGAGCAGTACTTC.

The chain uses TRBV7-8 and TRBJ2-1; tentative D call: TRBD1 (6 bases). Between the trimmed V and J ends, which lost 4 bases and 5 bases, there was a span of 9 bases. The CDR3 consists of 13 residues. CDR1 is SGHVS, CDR2 FQNEAQ, per germline. The CDR3 coding sequence is TGTGCCAGCAGCTCCGACAGGAACAATGAGCAGTTCTTC. This gives the protein CASSSDRNNEQFF.